This T cell receptor (beta chain) was captured in a study of control samples from healthy donors and cancer patients. Germline values: CDR1 LNHDA, CDR2 SQIVND (reference sequence). Trimming took 5 bases from V and 4 from J, leaving 12 bases between them. The CDR3 is made up of 14 amino acids. This clone appeared once. Clones were read by immunoSEQ multiplex PCR, and TCRdb kept only the in-frame ones, dropping some. The table includes around 63,000 clones, more than 70% detected once. The rearrangement uses TRBV19 and TRBJ1-5, with D possibly TRBD1 on 6 matching bases. The sequenced sample was PBMCs. This TCR was recovered from a woman aged 45-59 years with head and neck cancer. CDR3 DNA sequence: TGTGCCAGTAGTGAATCCCAGGGGAATCAGCCCCAGCATTTT. Translating gives CASSESQGNQPQHF.